One T cell receptor beta chain is described in this entry. Its antigen is unknown. No clone much larger than this one lies a single base away; base qualities are absent. CDR1 is given as LNHDA and CDR2 as SQIVND, both from the germline V gene (reference sequence). CDR3 length: 16 amino acids, cysteine to phenylalanine. The DNA shown is the 48-base CDR3, in frame from base 1. V drops 1 base and J drops 4 bases, leaving 16 bases in between. Receptor amplification or capture employed the immunoSEQ multiplex PCR assay. Here the immuneACCESS table is served through TCRdb, limited to in-frame sequences with V and J called. Missing clones are a known gap in these copies; in checked studies unresolved V genes cover under half, and the rest lacks a known reason. This sample is represented by approximately 130,000 clones; 87% of them were singletons. The top ten clonotypes cover roughly an eighth of the sample.

This entry belongs to a study of control samples from healthy donors and cancer patients (dated by TCRdb to about 2020). Material: blood. The receptor was derived from a man under 40 in good health. The chain is encoded by TRBV19 joined to TRBJ1-1, with TRBD1 tentatively as D gene (6 bases match). The CDR3 is CASSIGRGGEITEAFF. The nucleotides read TGTGCCAGTAGTATAGGTCGGGGGGGCGAGATCACTGAAGCTTTCTTT.